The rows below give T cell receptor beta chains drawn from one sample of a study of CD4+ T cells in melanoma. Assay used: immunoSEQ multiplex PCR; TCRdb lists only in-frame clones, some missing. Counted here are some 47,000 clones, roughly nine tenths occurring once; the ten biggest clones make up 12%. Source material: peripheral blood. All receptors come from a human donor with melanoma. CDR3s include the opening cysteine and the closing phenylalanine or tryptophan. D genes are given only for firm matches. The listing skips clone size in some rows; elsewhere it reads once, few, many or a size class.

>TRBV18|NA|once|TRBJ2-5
TGTGCCAGCTCACCACAGGGTGAGGAGGAGACCCAGTACTTC
CASSPQGEEETQYF
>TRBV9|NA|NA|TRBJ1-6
TGTGCCAGCAGCGTAGCGGGACAAGAGAATTCACCCCTCCACTTT
CASSVAGQENSPLHF
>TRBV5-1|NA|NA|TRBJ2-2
TGCGCCAGCAGCTTGCGTGTCCAGGGTGTTTCCGGGGAGCTGTTTTTT
CASSLRVQGVSGELFF
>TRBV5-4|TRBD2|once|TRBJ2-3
TGTGCCAGCAGCGCGGGGGTTACCACAGATACGCAGTATTTT
CASSAGVTTDTQYF
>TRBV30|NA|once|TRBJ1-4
TGTGCCTGGAGTCCCTGGGGGGCCTCGAATGAAAAACTGTTTTTT
CAWSPWGASNEKLFF
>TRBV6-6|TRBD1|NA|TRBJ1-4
TGTGCCAGCAGTTACGGGACAGGGGACGAAAAACTGTTTTTT
CASSYGTGDEKLFF
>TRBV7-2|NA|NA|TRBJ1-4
TGTGCCAGCAGCTTAGCACCCCTGAGGGTTACTAATGAAAAACTGTTTTTT
CASSLAPLRVTNEKLFF
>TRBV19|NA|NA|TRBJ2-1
TGTGCCAGTAGTATGGGGGAGGCGCACTACAATGAGCAGTTCTTC
CASSMGEAHYNEQFF
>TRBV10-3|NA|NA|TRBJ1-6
TGTGCCATCAGTGGAGACATACTTGGGTATTCACCCCTCCACTTT
CAISGDILGYSPLHF
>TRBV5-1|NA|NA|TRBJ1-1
TGCGCCAGCAGCTCACGCTGGGGGAACACTGAAGCTTTCTTT
CASSSRWGNTEAFF
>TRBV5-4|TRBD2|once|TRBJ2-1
TGTGCCAGCAGCCTAGCGGGGGCCAGCTCCTACAATGAGCAGTTCTTC
CASSLAGASSYNEQFF
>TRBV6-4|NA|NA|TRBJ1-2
TGTGCCAGCAGTGGCCCGACAGGAGGAGGAGGCTACACCTTC
CASSGPTGGGGYTF
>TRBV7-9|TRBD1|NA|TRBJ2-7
TGTGCCAGCAGCAACAGGGGTTCCTACGAGCAGTACTTC
CASSNRGSYEQYF
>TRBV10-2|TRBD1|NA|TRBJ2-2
TGCGCCAGCAGTGAGTCGGCGACAGGGCCCTCGAACACCGGGGAGCTGTTTTTT
CASSESATGPSNTGELFF
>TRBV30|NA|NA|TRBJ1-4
TGTGCCTGGAGTGAGGGGACCAAGTGGGGTGAAAAACTGTTTTTT
CAWSEGTKWGEKLFF
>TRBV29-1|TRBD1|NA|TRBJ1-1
TGCAGCGTGGGACAGCCTGGGACTGAAGCTTTCTTT
CSVGQPGTEAFF
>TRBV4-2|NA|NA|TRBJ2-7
TGTGCCAGCAGCCATCCAGGGCGCGGTGGCGAGCAGTACTTC
CASSHPGRGGEQYF
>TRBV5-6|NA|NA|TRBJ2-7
TGTGCCAGCAGCTTCGGGAGCTCCTACGAGCAGTACTTC
CASSFGSSYEQYF
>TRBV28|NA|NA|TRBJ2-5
TGTGCCAGCAGTTTATTTTACCCTAGGGCACAGGACCAAGAGACCCAGTACTTC
CASSLFYPRAQDQETQYF
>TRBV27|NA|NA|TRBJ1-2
TGTGCCAGCAGTCCCCGACAGGTTAGACTTGCTAACTATGGCTACACCTTC
CASSPRQVRLANYGYTF
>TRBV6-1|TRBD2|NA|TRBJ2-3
TGTGCCAGCACGGGACTACTCACAGATACGCAGTATTTT
CASTGLLTDTQYF
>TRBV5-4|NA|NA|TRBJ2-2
TGTGCCAGCAGCCGGCGGGTCCCGAACACCGGGGAGCTGTTTTTT
CASSRRVPNTGELFF
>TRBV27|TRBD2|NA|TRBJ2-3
TGTGCCAGCAGTTTAGGGCTAGCGGGCGTGTCACCCTACACAGATACGCAGTATTTT
CASSLGLAGVSPYTDTQYF
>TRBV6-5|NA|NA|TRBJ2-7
TGTGCCAGCAGTTACGTCCAGAACTCCTACGAGCAGTACTTC
CASSYVQNSYEQYF
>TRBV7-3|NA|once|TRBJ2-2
TGTGCCAGCAGCTCCGTAGCCTCCGGGGAGCTGTTTTTT
CASSSVASGELFF
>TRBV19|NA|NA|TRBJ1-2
TGTGCCAGTATATGGGGGGACGGCTACACCTTC
CASIWGDGYTF